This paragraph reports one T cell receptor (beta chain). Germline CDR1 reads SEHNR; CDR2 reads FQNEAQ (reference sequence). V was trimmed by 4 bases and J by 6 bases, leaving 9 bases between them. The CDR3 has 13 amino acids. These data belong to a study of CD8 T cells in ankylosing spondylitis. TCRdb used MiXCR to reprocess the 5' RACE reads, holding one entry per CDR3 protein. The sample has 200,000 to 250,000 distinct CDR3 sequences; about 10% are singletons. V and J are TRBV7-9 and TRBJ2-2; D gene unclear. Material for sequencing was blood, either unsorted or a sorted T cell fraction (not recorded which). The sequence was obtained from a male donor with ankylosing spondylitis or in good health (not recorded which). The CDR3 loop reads CASSSRWPGELFF. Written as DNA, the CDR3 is TGTGCCAGCAGCTCCAGGTGGCCCGGGGAGCTGTTTTTT.